Listed here are 20 T cell receptor beta chains from one sample, sequenced in a study of blood T cells in healthy people across ages. A second about 7 to 12 cycle PCR used barcoded and J-beta primers. TCRdb called the 5' RACE reads again in MiXCR, with one record for every CDR3 protein. The repertoire holds 1.5 million to 2 million distinct CDR3 sequences, with around half as singletons. Sequencing used blood. These receptors all come from a woman in her thirties or forties in good health.

This clonotype has only a few counts. The rearrangement joins TRBV4-3 to TRBJ2-1, with 9 bases lining up with TRBD2. In germline, CDR1 is LGHNA, CDR2 YSLEER. The length of the CDR3 is 19 residues. V shed 0 bases and J 5 bases; nucleotides not matched to a gene: 14. CDR3 DNA sequence: TGCGCCAGCAGCCAAGAAATCTCTCCGGTGCGGGGGGGTAACAATGAGCAGTTCTTC. Protein: CASSQEISPVRGGNNEQFF.

There are a few counts of this clonotype. This sequence joins TRBV7-2 and TRBJ1-2; D not resolved. Trimming stripped 1 base from V and 8 bases from J, with 11 bases between. Per germline, CDR1 SGHTA and CDR2 FQGNSA. The CDR3 runs 13 residues. This CDR3 is CASSLDQVWGYTF. CDR3 nucleotide sequence: TGTGCCAGCAGCTTAGATCAGGTTTGGGGCTACACCTTC.

This chain links TRBV2 with TRBJ2-7; 10 positions agree with TRBD2. This CDR3 contains 15 residues. Trimming took 2 bases from V and 2 from J; bases not matched to a gene: 3. CDR1 SNHLY and CDR2 FYNNEI come from the germline V gene. This CDR3 reads CASSETSGVPYEQYF. CDR3 coding DNA: TGTGCCAGCAGTGAAACTAGCGGGGTCCCCTACGAGCAGTACTTC.

J is TRBJ1-6 and V is TRBV7-9, with a tentative D call TRBD1 (6 bases). This CDR3 region has 16 residues. The V end was cut by 4 bases, the J end by 11 bases, with 21 bases between. Germline lookup yields CDR1 SEHNR and CDR2 FQNEAQ (reference sequence). The CDR3 loop reads CASSSTLDSRRAPLHF. CDR3 DNA sequence: TGTGCCAGCAGCTCAACTTTGGACAGTCGCAGGGCACCCCTCCACTTT.

The gene calls are TRBV29-1 and TRBJ2-7, with TRBD1 as a possible D gene (5 bases). V lost 5 bases and J 6 bases, leaving 14 bases between the germline ends. Per germline, CDR1 SQVTM and CDR2 ANQGSEA. The CDR3 length is 12 residues. DNA for the CDR3: TGCAGCGTTCGGTTAGGGGTGGTCGAGCAGTACTTC. It encodes CSVRLGVVEQYF.

This clonotype appeared many times. This chain links TRBV27 with TRBJ2-5; no reliable D call. The CDR3 loop spans 13 amino acids. V was cut by 0 bases and J by 5 bases, with 7 bases left in between. Germline-derived CDR1 and CDR2 are MNHEY and SMNVEV (reference sequence). CDR3 in amino acids: CASSLSLVETQYF. For the CDR3, the DNA is TGTGCCAGCAGTTTATCTTTGGTGGAGACCCAGTACTTC.

This clonotype was recorded a few times. The J gene is TRBJ2-5, the V gene TRBV3-1; no reliable D call. CDR3 length: 11 amino acids. Trimming took off 1 base at V and 9 bases at J, with 6 bases between the two ends. Germline V gives CDR1 LGHDT, CDR2 YNNKEL (reference sequence). In nucleotides, the CDR3 is TGTGCCAGCAGCCAAGGACATTCCCAGTACTTC. It yields the protein CASSQGHSQYF.

This clonotype was counted once. CDR3: CASSYSTGQGPTEAFF. For the CDR3, the DNA is TGTGCCAGCAGTTACTCGACGGGACAGGGTCCCACTGAAGCTTTCTTT. The chain is built from TRBV6-2 or TRBV6-3 and TRBJ1-1; 9 nucleotides agree with TRBD1. The CDR3 contains 16 residues. Germline assignment: CDR1 MNHEY and CDR2 SVGEGT. V lost 0 bases, J lost 4 bases, and 6 bases stayed unmatched.

This rearrangement joins TRBV4-1 to TRBJ1-2, with no clear D. Germline-derived CDR1 and CDR2 are MGHRA and YSYEKL. CDR3 length equals 13 residues. The V and J ends lost 0 bases and 8 bases respectively, with 10 bases between them. Here the CDR3 DNA reads TGCGCCAGCAGCCAAGAAGGTCTTCTGGGCTACACCTTC. Its translation: CASSQEGLLGYTF.

The chain couples TRBV11-2 to TRBJ2-4; tentatively, D is TRBD2 (5 bases). The end of the DNA aligns better with TRBJ2-5, so the J call may be wrong. The germline V gene encodes CDR1 SGHAT and CDR2 FQNNGV. This CDR3 has 16 residues. This chain's CDR3 is CASSLGYQPEEETQYF. The CDR3 bases are TGTGCCAGCAGCTTAGGCTATCAGCCGGAGGAAGAGACCCAGTACTTC.

The sample holds a few counts of this clonotype. This sequence joins TRBV20-1 and TRBJ2-5; D possibly matches TRBD1 or TRBD2 (6 bases each). The J call may be incorrect, as the DNA end agrees better with TRBJ2-7. This CDR3 contains 14 residues. Germline V gene lookup returns CDR1 DFQATT and CDR2 SNEGSKA (reference sequence). The CDR3 loop is CSARDYGGGYEQYF. The CDR3 bases are TGCAGTGCTAGAGATTACGGGGGCGGATACGAGCAGTACTTC.

This clonotype appeared once. The chain uses TRBV9 and TRBJ1-1; 9 positions match TRBD1. Trimming cost V 0 bases and J 7 bases; bases outside gene matches: 16. Looked up from germline, CDR1 is SGDLS and CDR2 is YYNGEE. The CDR3 covers 18 residues. The CDR3 reads CASSVEGNTGGNRNEAFF. The CDR3 DNA follows: TGTGCCAGCAGCGTAGAGGGGAATACAGGGGGCAATAGAAATGAAGCTTTCTTT.

Here the CDR3 DNA reads TGCGCCAGCAGCCCGGGGAACGGCGGCGAGCAGTACTTC. Amino acids: CASSPGNGGEQYF. The rearrangement links TRBV10-2 to TRBJ2-7; TRBD2 is a possible D gene (5 bases). The CDR3 totals 13 residues. V lost 6 bases to trimming and J lost 6 bases, with 15 bases between them. CDR1 WSHSY and CDR2 SAAADI come from the germline V gene.

The chain is built from TRBV28 and TRBJ1-4, with TRBD1 identical over 10 bases. Germline CDR1 is MDHEN and CDR2 is SYDVKM. The junction had 12 bases not matched to a gene; V was cut back by 6 bases and J by 8 bases. The length of the CDR3 is 16 residues. CDR3 sequence reads: CASRSTGGAIKEKLFF. The CDR3, as DNA: TGTGCCAGCAGATCGACAGGGGGCGCAATCAAGGAAAAACTGTTTTTT.

Only a few counts were recorded for this clonotype. The chain joins TRBV7-2 to TRBJ2-5, with D possibly being TRBD2 (6 bases). The CDR3 consists of 15 residues. Germline assignment: CDR1 SGHTA and CDR2 FQGNSA. Trimming removed 5 bases at V and 4 bases at J, with 17 bases between. The CDR3 loop reads CASSPEGRRGETQYF. In nucleotides, the CDR3 is TGTGCCAGCAGCCCCGAGGGACGGCGGGGAGAGACCCAGTACTTC.

The V gene is TRBV27, the J gene TRBJ2-5, with D unclear. The germline CDR1 and CDR2 sequences are MNHEY and SMNVEV (reference sequence). The V gene lost 4 bases and the J gene lost 6 bases, with 6 bases spanning the gap. The CDR3 totals 11 residues. CDR3 sequence reads: CASSSAQTQYF. The CDR3 DNA follows: TGTGCCAGCAGTTCCGCCCAGACCCAGTACTTC.

In its sample, this clonotype was seen many times. This rearrangement joins TRBV5-1 to TRBJ1-1; 11 bases align to TRBD1. This CDR3 contains 14 residues. The V and J ends lost 3 bases and 2 bases, in that order; junction bases with no gene match: 0. The germline V gene encodes CDR1 SGHRS and CDR2 YFSETQ. The CDR3 spells CASSWTGGNTEAFF. The CDR3 DNA reads TGCGCCAGCAGCTGGACAGGGGGCAACACTGAAGCTTTCTTT. Full variable domain (missing parts from reference TRBV5-1 and TRBJ1-1): KAGVTQTPRYLIKTRGQQVTLSCSPISGHRSVSWYQQTPGQGLQFLFEYFSETQRNKGNFPGRFSGRQFSNSRSEMNVSTLELGDSALYLCASSWTGGNTEAFFGQGTRLTVV.

This clonotype was found a few times. The CDR3 nucleotides are TGCAGCGTTGAAGATTCTGAAGCTTTCTTT. Translating gives CSVEDSEAFF. The chain combines TRBV29-1 with TRBJ1-1; no clear D. Trimming pared 0 bases from V and 6 bases from J, leaving 2 bases between. Per germline, CDR1 SQVTM and CDR2 ANQGSEA. The CDR3 length is 10 residues. The full variable domain, rest sourced from reference TRBV29-1 and TRBJ1-1, is SAVISQKPSRDICQRGTSLTIQCQVDSQVTMMFWYRQQPGQSLTLIATANQGSEATYESGFVIDKFPISRPNLTFSTLTVSNMSPEDSSIYLCSVEDSEAFFGQGTRLTVV.

This clonotype was recorded a few times. V and J are TRBV28 and TRBJ2-3; 8 nucleotides match TRBD1. V was pared by 4 bases and J by 6 bases, with 9 bases of the junction left unmatched. Germline CDR1 MDHEN, CDR2 SYDVKM. CDR3 length: 15 amino acids. CDR3 DNA: TGTGCCAGCAGTTCCCGACAGGGGACCGGCGATACGCAGTATTTT. Amino acids: CASSSRQGTGDTQYF. Drawing the rest from reference TRBV28 and TRBJ2-3, the complete variable domain is DVKVTQSSRYLVKRTGEKVFLECVQDMDHENMFWYRQDPGLGLRLIYFSYDVKMKEKGDIPEGYSVSREKKERFSLILESASTNQTSMYLCASSSRQGTGDTQYFGPGTRLTVL.

This clonotype was picked up a small number of times. This chain connects TRBV20-1 to TRBJ1-2; no reliable D call. Trimming removed 6 bases at V and 5 bases at J, with 16 bases between. Germline V gives CDR1 DFQATT, CDR2 SNEGSKA (reference sequence). The CDR3 is made up of 13 amino acids. The CDR3 DNA reads as TGCAGTGCGGCATCAAGCGCCCGATATGGCTACACCTTC. Translated, it gives CSAASSARYGYTF.